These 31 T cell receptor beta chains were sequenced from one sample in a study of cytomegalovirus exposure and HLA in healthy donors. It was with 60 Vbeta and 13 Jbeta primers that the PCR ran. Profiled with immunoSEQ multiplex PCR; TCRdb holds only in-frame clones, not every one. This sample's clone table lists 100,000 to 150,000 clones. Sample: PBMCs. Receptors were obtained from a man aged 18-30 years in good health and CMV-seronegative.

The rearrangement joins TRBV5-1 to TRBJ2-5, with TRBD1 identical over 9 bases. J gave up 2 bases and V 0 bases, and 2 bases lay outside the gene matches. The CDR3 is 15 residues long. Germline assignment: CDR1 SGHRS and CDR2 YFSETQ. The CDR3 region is CASSLGGTGQETQYF. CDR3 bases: TGCGCCAGCAGCTTGGGAGGGACAGGGCAAGAGACCCAGTACTTC.

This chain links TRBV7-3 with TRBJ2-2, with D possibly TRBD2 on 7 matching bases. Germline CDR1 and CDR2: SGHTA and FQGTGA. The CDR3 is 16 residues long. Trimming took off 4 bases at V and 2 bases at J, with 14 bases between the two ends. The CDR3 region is CASSSGGAINTGELFF. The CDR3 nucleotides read TGTGCCAGCAGCTCTGGGGGGGCTATTAACACCGGGGAGCTGTTTTTT.

The CDR3 DNA is TGTGCCAGCAGTTCTCTACTAGCCAGAGAGCAGTACTTC. Its protein product is CASSSLLAREQYF. The chain carries TRBV27 and TRBJ2-7, with a tentative D call TRBD2 (6 bases). The V and J ends lost 4 bases and 7 bases respectively, with 14 bases between them. The CDR3 has 13 residues. Germline lookup yields CDR1 MNHEY and CDR2 SMNVEV (reference sequence).

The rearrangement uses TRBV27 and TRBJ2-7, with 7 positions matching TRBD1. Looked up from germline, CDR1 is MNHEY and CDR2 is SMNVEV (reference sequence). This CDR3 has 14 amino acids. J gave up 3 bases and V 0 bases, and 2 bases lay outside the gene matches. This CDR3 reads CASSLSYRGYEQYF. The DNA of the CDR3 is TGTGCCAGCAGTTTATCGTACAGGGGCTACGAGCAGTACTTC.

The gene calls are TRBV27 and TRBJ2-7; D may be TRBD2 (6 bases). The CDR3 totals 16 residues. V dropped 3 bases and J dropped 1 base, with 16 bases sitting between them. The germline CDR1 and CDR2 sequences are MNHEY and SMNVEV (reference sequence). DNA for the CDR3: TGTGCCAGCAGTTTGTCGGGACTCGCAGGTTCCTACGAGCAGTACTTC. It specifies CASSLSGLAGSYEQYF.

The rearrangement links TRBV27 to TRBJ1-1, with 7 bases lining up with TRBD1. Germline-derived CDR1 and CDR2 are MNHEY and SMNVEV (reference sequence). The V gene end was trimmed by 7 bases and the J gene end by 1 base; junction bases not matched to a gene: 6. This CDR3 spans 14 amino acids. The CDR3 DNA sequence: TGTGCCAGCAAGGAGGGACAGCCGAACACTGAAGCTTTCTTT. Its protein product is CASKEGQPNTEAFF.

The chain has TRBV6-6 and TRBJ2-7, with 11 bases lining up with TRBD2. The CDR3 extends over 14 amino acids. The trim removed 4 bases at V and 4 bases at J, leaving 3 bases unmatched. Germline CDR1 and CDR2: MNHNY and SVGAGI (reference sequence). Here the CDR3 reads CASSLLAGAYEQYF. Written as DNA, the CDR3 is TGTGCCAGCAGTTTACTAGCGGGAGCGTACGAGCAGTACTTC.

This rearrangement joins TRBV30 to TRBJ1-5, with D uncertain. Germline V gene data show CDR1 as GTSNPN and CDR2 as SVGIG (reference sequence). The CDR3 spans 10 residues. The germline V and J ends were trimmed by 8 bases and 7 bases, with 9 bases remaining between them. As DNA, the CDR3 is TGTGCCCTAGAACTACAGCCCCAGCATTTT. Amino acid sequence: CALELQPQHF.

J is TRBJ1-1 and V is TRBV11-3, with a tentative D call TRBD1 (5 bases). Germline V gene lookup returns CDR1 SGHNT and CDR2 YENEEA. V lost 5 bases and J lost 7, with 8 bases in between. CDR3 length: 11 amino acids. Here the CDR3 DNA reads TGTGCCAGCAGCCAAACAGGTGAAGCTTTCTTT. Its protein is CASSQTGEAFF.

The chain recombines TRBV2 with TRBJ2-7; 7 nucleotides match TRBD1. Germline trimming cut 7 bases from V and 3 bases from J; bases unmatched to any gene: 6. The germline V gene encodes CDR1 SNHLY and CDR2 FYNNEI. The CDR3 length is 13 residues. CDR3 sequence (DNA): TGTGCCAGCACCCGGGACAGAGACTACGAGCAGTACTTC. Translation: CASTRDRDYEQYF.

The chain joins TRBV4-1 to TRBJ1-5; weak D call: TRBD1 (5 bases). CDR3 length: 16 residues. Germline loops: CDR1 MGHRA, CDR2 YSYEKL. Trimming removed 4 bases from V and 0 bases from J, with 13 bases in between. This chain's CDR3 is CASSPLGVGSNQPQHF. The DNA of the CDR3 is TGCGCCAGCAGCCCCCTAGGGGTCGGTAGCAATCAGCCCCAGCATTTT.

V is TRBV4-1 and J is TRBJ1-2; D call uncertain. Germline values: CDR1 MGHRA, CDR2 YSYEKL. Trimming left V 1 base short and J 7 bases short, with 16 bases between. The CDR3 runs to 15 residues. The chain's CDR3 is CASSQVRGPLGGYTF. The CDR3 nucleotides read TGCGCCAGCAGCCAAGTCAGAGGGCCCCTAGGTGGCTACACCTTC.

CDR3 DNA: TGTGCCAGCAGCACGGGTTTCGGGGAGGGGTACTTC. It translates to CASSTGFGEGYF. This sequence joins TRBV7-2 and TRBJ2-7; 7 bases line up with TRBD2. J was trimmed by 12 bases and V by 5 bases; bases with no gene match: 10. The germline gives CDR1 SGHTA, CDR2 FQGNSA. The CDR3 is 12 residues long.

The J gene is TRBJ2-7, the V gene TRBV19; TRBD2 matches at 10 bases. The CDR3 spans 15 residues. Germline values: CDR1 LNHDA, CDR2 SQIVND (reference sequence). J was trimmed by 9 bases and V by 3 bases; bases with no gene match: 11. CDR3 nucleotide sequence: TGTGCCAGTAGTATCCTAGCCGGGACTAGCGTGGTGCAGTACTTC. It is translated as CASSILAGTSVVQYF.

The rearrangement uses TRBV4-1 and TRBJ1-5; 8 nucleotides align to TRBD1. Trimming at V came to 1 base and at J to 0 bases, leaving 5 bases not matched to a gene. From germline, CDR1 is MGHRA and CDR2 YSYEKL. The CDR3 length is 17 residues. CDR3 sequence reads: CASSQVETGASNQPQHF. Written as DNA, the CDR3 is TGCGCCAGCAGCCAAGTAGAGACAGGGGCTAGCAATCAGCCCCAGCATTTT.

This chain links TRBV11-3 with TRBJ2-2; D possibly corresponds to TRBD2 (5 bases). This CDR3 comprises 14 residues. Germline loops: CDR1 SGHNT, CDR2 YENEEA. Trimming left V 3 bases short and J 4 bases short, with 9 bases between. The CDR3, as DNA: TGTGCCAGCAGCTTGGCAGGAGGCACCGGGGAGCTGTTTTTT. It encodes CASSLAGGTGELFF.

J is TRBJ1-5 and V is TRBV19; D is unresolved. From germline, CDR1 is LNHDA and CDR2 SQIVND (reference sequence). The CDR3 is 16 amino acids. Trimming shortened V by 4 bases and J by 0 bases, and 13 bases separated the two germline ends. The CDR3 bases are TGTGCCAGTAGTACCAGACCGGGGTATAGCAATCAGCCCCAGCATTTT. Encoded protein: CASSTRPGYSNQPQHF.

CDR3 sequence: CASSLEPGGANTGELFF. Written as DNA, the CDR3 is TGCGCCAGCAGCTTGGAACCCGGCGGGGCGAACACCGGGGAGCTGTTTTTT. The chain recombines TRBV5-1 with TRBJ2-2; a possible D gene is TRBD2 (6 bases). The germline V gene encodes CDR1 SGHRS and CDR2 YFSETQ. V lost 0 bases and J lost 0, with 12 bases in between. This CDR3 region has 17 residues.

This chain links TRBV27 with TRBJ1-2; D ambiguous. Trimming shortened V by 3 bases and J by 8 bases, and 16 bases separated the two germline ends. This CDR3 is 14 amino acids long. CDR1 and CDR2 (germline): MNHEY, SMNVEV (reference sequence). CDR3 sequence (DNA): TGTGCCAGCAGTTTGCGAGAGTCGCCGGGGGGCTACACCTTC. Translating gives CASSLRESPGGYTF.

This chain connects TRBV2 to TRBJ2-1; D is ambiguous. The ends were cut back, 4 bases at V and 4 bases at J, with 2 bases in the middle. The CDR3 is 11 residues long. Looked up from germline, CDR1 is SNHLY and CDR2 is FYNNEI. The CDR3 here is CASSAYNEQFF. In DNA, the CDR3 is TGTGCCAGCAGTGCTTACAATGAGCAGTTCTTC.

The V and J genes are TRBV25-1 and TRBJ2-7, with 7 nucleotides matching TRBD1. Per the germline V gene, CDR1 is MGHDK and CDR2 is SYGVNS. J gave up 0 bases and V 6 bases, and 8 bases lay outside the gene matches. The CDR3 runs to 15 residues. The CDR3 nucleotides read TGTGCCAGCAGCCTGACCGGGACAGACTCCTACGAGCAGTACTTC. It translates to CASSLTGTDSYEQYF.

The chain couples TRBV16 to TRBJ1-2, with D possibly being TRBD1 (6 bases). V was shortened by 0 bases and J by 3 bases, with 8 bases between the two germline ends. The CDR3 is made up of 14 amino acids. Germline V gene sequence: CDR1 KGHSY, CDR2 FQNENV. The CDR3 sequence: CASSQSGGHYGYTF. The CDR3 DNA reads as TGTGCCAGCAGCCAATCAGGGGGTCACTATGGCTACACCTTC.

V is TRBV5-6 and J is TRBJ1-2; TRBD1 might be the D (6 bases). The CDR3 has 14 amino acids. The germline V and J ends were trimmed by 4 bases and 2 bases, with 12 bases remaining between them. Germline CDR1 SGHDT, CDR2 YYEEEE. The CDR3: CASSPTDRNYGYTF. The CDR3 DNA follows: TGTGCCAGCAGCCCGACCGACAGGAACTATGGCTACACCTTC.

The CDR3 DNA reads as TGTGCCACCAGCGCGGGGTCCTACGAGCAGTACTTC. It is translated as CATSAGSYEQYF. The rearrangement links TRBV2 to TRBJ2-7, with D tentatively TRBD2 (6 bases). The ends were cut back, 10 bases at V and 1 base at J, with 11 bases in the middle. This CDR3 contains 12 residues. Germline values: CDR1 SNHLY, CDR2 FYNNEI.

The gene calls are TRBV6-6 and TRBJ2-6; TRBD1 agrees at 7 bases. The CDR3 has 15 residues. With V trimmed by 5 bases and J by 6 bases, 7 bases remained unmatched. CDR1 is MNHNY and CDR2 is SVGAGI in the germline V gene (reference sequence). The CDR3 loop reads CASSPSDRLANVLTF. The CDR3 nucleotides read TGTGCCAGCAGTCCCTCGGACAGGTTGGCCAACGTCCTGACTTTC.

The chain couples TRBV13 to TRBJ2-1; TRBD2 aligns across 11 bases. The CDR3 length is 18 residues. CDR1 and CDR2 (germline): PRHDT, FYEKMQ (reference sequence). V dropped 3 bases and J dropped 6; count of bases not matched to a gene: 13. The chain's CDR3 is CASSLTSGMGSGVNEQFF. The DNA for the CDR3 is TGTGCCAGCAGCTTGACTAGCGGGATGGGGTCAGGGGTCAATGAGCAGTTCTTC.

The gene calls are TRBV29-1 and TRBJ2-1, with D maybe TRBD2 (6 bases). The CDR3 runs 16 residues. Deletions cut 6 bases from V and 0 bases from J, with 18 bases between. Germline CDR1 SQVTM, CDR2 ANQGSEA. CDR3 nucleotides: TGCAGCGTCGGGGGACGAGGACAAAGCTCCTACAATGAGCAGTTCTTC. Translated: CSVGGRGQSSYNEQFF.

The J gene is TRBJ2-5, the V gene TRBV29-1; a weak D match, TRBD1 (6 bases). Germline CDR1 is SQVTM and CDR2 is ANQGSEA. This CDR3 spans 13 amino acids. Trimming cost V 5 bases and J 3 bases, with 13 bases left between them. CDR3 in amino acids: CSVLNRDKETQYF. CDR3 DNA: TGCAGCGTTCTAAACAGGGACAAAGAGACCCAGTACTTC.

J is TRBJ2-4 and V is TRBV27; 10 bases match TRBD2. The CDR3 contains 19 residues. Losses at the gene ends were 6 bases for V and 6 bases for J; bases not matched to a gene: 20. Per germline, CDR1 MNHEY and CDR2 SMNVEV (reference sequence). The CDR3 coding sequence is TGTGCCAGCAGCGCACGTCAGGGGGTTAGCGGGAGGCAACGAAACATTCAGTACTTC. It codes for CASSARQGVSGRQRNIQYF.

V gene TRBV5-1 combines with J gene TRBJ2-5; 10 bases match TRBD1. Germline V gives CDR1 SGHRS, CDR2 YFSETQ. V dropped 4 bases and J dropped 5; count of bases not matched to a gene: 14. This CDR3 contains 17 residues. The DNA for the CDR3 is TGCGCCAGCAGCCGAATCCTTGACAGGGGGCGTAGGGAGACCCAGTACTTC. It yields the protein CASSRILDRGRRETQYF.

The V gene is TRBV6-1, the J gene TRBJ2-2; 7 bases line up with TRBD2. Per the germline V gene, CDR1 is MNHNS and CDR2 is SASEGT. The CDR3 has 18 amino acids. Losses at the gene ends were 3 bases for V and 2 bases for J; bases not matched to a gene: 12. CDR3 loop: CASSEALWAGDNTGELFF. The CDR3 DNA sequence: TGTGCCAGCAGTGAGGCCTTGTGGGCGGGGGACAACACCGGGGAGCTGTTTTTT.